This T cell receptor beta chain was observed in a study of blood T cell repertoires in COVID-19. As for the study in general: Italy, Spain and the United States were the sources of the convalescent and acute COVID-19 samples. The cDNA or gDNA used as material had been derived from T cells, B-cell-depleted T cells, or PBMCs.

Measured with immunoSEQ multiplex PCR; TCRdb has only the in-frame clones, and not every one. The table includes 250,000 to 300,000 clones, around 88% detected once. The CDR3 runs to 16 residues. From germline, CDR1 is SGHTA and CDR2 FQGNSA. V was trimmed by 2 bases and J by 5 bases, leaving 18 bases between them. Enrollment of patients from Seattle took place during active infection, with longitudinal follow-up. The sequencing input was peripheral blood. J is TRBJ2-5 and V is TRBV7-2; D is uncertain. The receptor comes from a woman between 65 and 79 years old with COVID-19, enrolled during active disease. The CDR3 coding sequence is TGTGCCAGCAGCTTAAACGGCCCCCGGGTCGGCGAGACCCAGTACTTC. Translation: CASSLNGPRVGETQYF.